This T cell receptor beta chain was documented in a study of T cells in Graves' hyperthyroidism and ophthalmopathy. About this clonotype: The antigen remains undetermined.

Amplification targeted TCR beta CDR3 regions from RNA transcripts. With the HTBI primer set, the TCR CDR3 went through a first round of RT-PCR. One entry per CDR3 protein, called by TCRdb with MiXCR from the multiplex PCR reads. The data show 500,000 to 550,000 distinct CDR3 sequences, 15% to 20% seen once. CDR1 and CDR2 (germline): SGHVS, FNYEAQ. V shed 5 bases and J 6 bases; nucleotides not matched to a gene: 6. This CDR3 contains 14 residues. Whole-study results and caveats: The majority of expanded thyroid clonotypes above 0.001 also appeared in blood. With a median lead of approximately 6 months before onset, the model predicted ophthalmopathy. Ophthalmopathy could be told apart from stable hyperthyroidism with a 13 V-J model.

Sequences were obtained from blood. The TCR originated in a man in his forties or fifties with Graves' ophthalmopathy. This chain connects TRBV7-6 to TRBJ2-2; 7 bases line up with TRBD1. The CDR3 DNA reads TGTGCCAGCAGCCCTAAGACAGGGCCCGGGGAGCTGTTTTTT. Its translation is CASSPKTGPGELFF. Drawing the rest from reference TRBV7-6 and TRBJ2-2, the complete variable domain is GAGVSQSPRYKVTKRGQDVALRCDPISGHVSLYWYRQALGQGPEFLTYFNYEAQQDKSGLPNDRFSAERPEGSISTLTIQRTEQRDSAMYRCASSPKTGPGELFFGEGSRLTVL.